A selection of T cell receptor beta chains follows, all from one sample in a study of T cell repertoires in cytomegalovirus infection. MiXCR, applied by TCRdb to the reads, yields one record per CDR3 protein. The data show around 710,000 distinct CDR3 sequences, around 29% seen once. These TCRs' antigens remain unknown. The sequencing used cultured CD8+ T cells from PBMCs, collected from culture after CMV antigen stimulation. These receptors were obtained from a human donor in good health (CMV status not recorded). Some clones in this sample may be carry-over from other donors' samples. Both conserved end residues are part of each CDR3. The order of the fields is D gene, J gene, V gene, clone size, CDR3 protein, CDR3 DNA. A D gene is named only where the DNA matches it firmly. The size entry is marked missing in some rows and otherwise reads once, few, many or a size class.

d_call: NA
j_call: TRBJ2-1
v_call: TRBV7-6
clone_size: few
cdr3_aa: CASSLYARVEQFF
cdr3_nt: TGTGCCAGCAGCTTATACGCGAGAGTTGAGCAGTTCTTC

d_call: TRBD1
j_call: TRBJ1-5
v_call: TRBV6-1
clone_size: few
cdr3_aa: CASIQGASHGQPQHF
cdr3_nt: TGTGCCAGCATCCAGGGGGCCTCACATGGTCAGCCCCAGCATTTT

d_call: NA
j_call: TRBJ2-7
v_call: TRBV7-6
clone_size: few
cdr3_aa: CASTPTAGAYEQYF
cdr3_nt: TGTGCCAGCACCCCGACCGCGGGGGCGTACGAGCAGTACTTC

d_call: NA
j_call: TRBJ1-2
v_call: TRBV4-1
clone_size: NA
cdr3_aa: CASSQDIRGNYGYTF
cdr3_nt: TGCGCCAGCAGCCAAGATATCAGGGGAAACTATGGCTACACCTTC

d_call: TRBD1
j_call: TRBJ1-1
v_call: TRBV13
clone_size: NA
cdr3_aa: CASSLGNRGPGHTEAFF
cdr3_nt: TGTGCCAGCAGCCTCGGGAACAGGGGTCCGGGTCACACTGAAGCTTTCTTT

d_call: NA
j_call: TRBJ2-7
v_call: TRBV4-1
clone_size: few
cdr3_aa: CASSPIGTTSYEQYF
cdr3_nt: TGCGCCAGCAGCCCGATCGGGACAACCTCCTACGAGCAGTACTTC

d_call: TRBD2
j_call: TRBJ2-5
v_call: TRBV7-2
clone_size: many
cdr3_aa: CASSPLGASGGPDLETQYF
cdr3_nt: TGTGCCAGCAGCCCACTGGGGGCTAGCGGGGGGCCCGATTTAGAGACCCAGTACTTC

d_call: NA
j_call: TRBJ2-2
v_call: TRBV2
clone_size: many
cdr3_aa: CASTRPGELFF
cdr3_nt: TGTGCCAGCACCAGGCCCGGGGAGCTGTTTTTT

d_call: TRBD1
j_call: TRBJ1-1
v_call: TRBV12-5
clone_size: few
cdr3_aa: CASGFGTGDTEAFF
cdr3_nt: TGTGCTAGTGGTTTCGGGACAGGGGACACTGAAGCTTTCTTT

d_call: NA
j_call: TRBJ2-1
v_call: TRBV5-6
clone_size: NA
cdr3_aa: CASSYPRTDNNEQFF
cdr3_nt: TGTGCCAGCAGCTACCCCCGGACAGACAACAATGAGCAGTTCTTC

d_call: NA
j_call: TRBJ2-7
v_call: TRBV6-5
clone_size: NA
cdr3_aa: CASSSFYEQYF
cdr3_nt: TGTGCCAGCAGCTCCTTTTACGAGCAGTACTTC

d_call: NA
j_call: TRBJ2-1
v_call: TRBV7-9
clone_size: few
cdr3_aa: CASSSKRVGLDEQFF
cdr3_nt: TGTGCCAGCAGCTCAAAGCGGGTAGGGTTGGATGAGCAGTTCTTC

d_call: TRBD1
j_call: TRBJ2-7
v_call: TRBV27
clone_size: NA
cdr3_aa: CASSSSGGASYEQYF
cdr3_nt: TGTGCCAGCAGTTCCTCAGGGGGCGCGTCCTACGAGCAGTACTTC

d_call: NA
j_call: TRBJ1-2
v_call: TRBV19
clone_size: NA
cdr3_aa: CASSIFRIQRHYGYTF
cdr3_nt: TGTGCCAGTAGTATTTTTAGGATACAGCGGCACTATGGCTACACCTTC

d_call: TRBD2
j_call: TRBJ2-3
v_call: TRBV9
clone_size: NA
cdr3_aa: CASSAGTSGGWADTQYF
cdr3_nt: TGTGCCAGCAGCGCCGGGACTAGCGGGGGTTGGGCAGATACGCAGTATTTT

d_call: NA
j_call: TRBJ2-2
v_call: TRBV7-9
clone_size: NA
cdr3_aa: CASSSAGHLNTGELFF
cdr3_nt: TGTGCCAGCAGCTCAGCGGGACACCTGAACACCGGGGAGCTGTTTTTT

d_call: TRBD1
j_call: TRBJ2-1
v_call: TRBV6-1
clone_size: NA
cdr3_aa: CASSTGVDEQFF
cdr3_nt: TGTGCCAGCAGTACAGGGGTGGATGAGCAGTTCTTC

d_call: NA
j_call: TRBJ1-5
v_call: TRBV7-8
clone_size: few
cdr3_aa: CASSLRDPNQPQHF
cdr3_nt: TGTGCCAGCAGCTTAAGGGACCCCAATCAGCCCCAGCATTTT

d_call: NA
j_call: TRBJ1-2
v_call: TRBV6-5
clone_size: many
cdr3_aa: CASSYAGRGYGYTF
cdr3_nt: TGTGCCAGCAGTTACGCGGGACGCGGCTATGGCTACACCTTC

d_call: NA
j_call: TRBJ2-2
v_call: TRBV25-1
clone_size: few
cdr3_aa: CASSEYSPGTGELFF
cdr3_nt: TGTGCCAGCAGTGAATACTCCCCCGGTACCGGGGAGCTGTTTTTT

d_call: NA
j_call: TRBJ2-6
v_call: TRBV15
clone_size: few
cdr3_aa: CATSRDGQIYSGANVLTF
cdr3_nt: TGTGCCACCAGCAGAGATGGACAGATTTACTCTGGGGCCAACGTCCTGACTTTC

d_call: TRBD1
j_call: TRBJ2-1
v_call: TRBV6-2/TRBV6-3
clone_size: many
cdr3_aa: CASSSRTGDNEQFF
cdr3_nt: TGTGCCAGCAGTTCCAGGACAGGGGACAATGAGCAGTTCTTC

d_call: TRBD2
j_call: TRBJ2-1
v_call: TRBV7-2
clone_size: many
cdr3_aa: CASSPLAGGSNEQFF
cdr3_nt: TGTGCCAGCAGCCCATTGGCGGGGGGTAGCAATGAGCAGTTCTTC

d_call: NA
j_call: TRBJ2-7
v_call: TRBV6-1
clone_size: few
cdr3_aa: CASRDREQSRNHEQYF
cdr3_nt: TGTGCCAGCAGAGACCGGGAACAGTCCCGAAACCACGAGCAGTACTTC

d_call: NA
j_call: TRBJ2-3
v_call: TRBV5-4
clone_size: NA
cdr3_aa: CASSLTKRGTDTQYF
cdr3_nt: TGTGCCAGCAGCTTGACGAAGCGGGGCACAGATACGCAGTATTTT

d_call: NA
j_call: TRBJ1-1
v_call: TRBV19
clone_size: NA
cdr3_aa: CVSSIIHGSTEAFF
cdr3_nt: TGTGTCAGTAGTATCATTCACGGGAGCACTGAAGCTTTCTTT

d_call: NA
j_call: TRBJ1-1
v_call: TRBV6-1
clone_size: few
cdr3_aa: CASSDFGVLNTEAFF
cdr3_nt: TGTGCCAGCAGTGACTTCGGGGTCCTGAACACTGAAGCTTTCTTT

d_call: TRBD2
j_call: TRBJ2-3
v_call: TRBV28
clone_size: NA
cdr3_aa: CASSLLRVAGSTDTQYF
cdr3_nt: TGTGCCAGCAGTTTATTGAGGGTAGCGGGCAGCACAGATACGCAGTATTTT

d_call: NA
j_call: TRBJ1-2
v_call: TRBV6-5
clone_size: NA
cdr3_aa: CASSYSMFRGDGYTF
cdr3_nt: TGTGCCAGCAGTTACTCGATGTTTCGGGGTGATGGCTACACCTTC

d_call: NA
j_call: TRBJ2-7
v_call: TRBV19
clone_size: once
cdr3_aa: CASRLNTDSIYYEQYF
cdr3_nt: TGTGCCAGTAGACTAAATACGGACAGCATTTACTACGAGCAGTACTTC

d_call: TRBD1
j_call: TRBJ2-3
v_call: TRBV6-8
clone_size: NA
cdr3_aa: CASSYSPGGETDTQYF
cdr3_nt: TGTGCCAGCAGTTACTCGCCAGGGGGCGAGACAGATACGCAGTATTTT

d_call: TRBD1
j_call: TRBJ2-1
v_call: TRBV11-3
clone_size: NA
cdr3_aa: CASSPLGDREQFF
cdr3_nt: TGTGCCAGCAGCCCCCTAGGGGACAGGGAACAGTTCTTC

d_call: TRBD2
j_call: TRBJ2-1
v_call: TRBV11-2
clone_size: few
cdr3_aa: CASSFSSGRRTYNEQFF
cdr3_nt: TGTGCCAGCAGCTTCTCCAGCGGGAGACGAACCTACAATGAGCAGTTCTTC

d_call: NA
j_call: TRBJ1-5
v_call: TRBV6-2/TRBV6-3
clone_size: NA
cdr3_aa: CASTAVVGEHQPQHF
cdr3_nt: TGTGCCAGCACCGCGGTGGTCGGGGAACATCAGCCCCAGCATTTT

d_call: TRBD1
j_call: TRBJ2-3
v_call: TRBV6-2/TRBV6-3
clone_size: NA
cdr3_aa: CASSYSEGQGRSDTQYF
cdr3_nt: TGTGCCAGCAGTTACTCGGAAGGACAGGGTCGATCAGATACGCAGTATTTT

d_call: NA
j_call: TRBJ2-7
v_call: TRBV7-6
clone_size: NA
cdr3_aa: CASSLGSPPTYEQYF
cdr3_nt: TGTGCCAGCAGCTTAGGGTCCCCCCCTACCTACGAGCAGTACTTC

d_call: TRBD1
j_call: TRBJ2-7
v_call: TRBV7-8
clone_size: many
cdr3_aa: CASSSKGTGEQYF
cdr3_nt: TGTGCCAGCAGCTCAAAAGGGACAGGCGAGCAGTACTTC

d_call: TRBD2
j_call: TRBJ2-1
v_call: TRBV6-1
clone_size: NA
cdr3_aa: CASSEAVLRGNEQFF
cdr3_nt: TGTGCCAGCAGTGAAGCGGTTTTGCGGGGGAATGAGCAGTTCTTC

d_call: TRBD1
j_call: TRBJ2-3
v_call: TRBV20-1
clone_size: NA
cdr3_aa: CSARTGKSFPDTQYF
cdr3_nt: TGCAGTGCCAGGACAGGGAAATCGTTCCCAGATACGCAGTATTTT

d_call: NA
j_call: TRBJ2-2
v_call: TRBV6-2/TRBV6-3
clone_size: few
cdr3_aa: CASSPLTDYYRGELFF
cdr3_nt: TGTGCCAGCAGTCCGTTAACGGACTACTACCGGGGGGAGCTGTTTTTT

d_call: TRBD1
j_call: TRBJ2-3
v_call: TRBV27
clone_size: NA
cdr3_aa: CASLGQPTDTQYF
cdr3_nt: TGTGCCAGTCTGGGACAGCCCACAGATACGCAGTATTTT

d_call: NA
j_call: TRBJ2-1
v_call: TRBV7-9
clone_size: NA
cdr3_aa: CASSLESQPEEFF
cdr3_nt: TGTGCCAGCAGCTTAGAATCACAGCCCGAGGAGTTCTTC

d_call: TRBD2
j_call: TRBJ2-7
v_call: TRBV12-3/TRBV12-4
clone_size: many
cdr3_aa: CASSLGLAGFDEQYF
cdr3_nt: TGTGCCAGCAGTTTAGGACTAGCGGGGTTCGACGAGCAGTACTTC

d_call: NA
j_call: TRBJ2-2
v_call: TRBV7-8
clone_size: few
cdr3_aa: CASSLALSAGELFF
cdr3_nt: TGTGCCAGCAGCTTAGCCCTTTCAGCCGGGGAGCTGTTTTTT

d_call: NA
j_call: TRBJ2-1
v_call: TRBV28
clone_size: NA
cdr3_aa: CASSLAGALDNEQFF
cdr3_nt: TGTGCCAGCAGTTTAGCGGGGGCTCTCGACAATGAGCAGTTCTTC

d_call: TRBD2
j_call: TRBJ2-2
v_call: TRBV7-9
clone_size: few
cdr3_aa: CASSFQASGTGELFF
cdr3_nt: TGTGCCAGCAGCTTCCAGGCTAGCGGAACCGGGGAGCTGTTTTTT

d_call: TRBD1
j_call: TRBJ1-4
v_call: TRBV12-5
clone_size: NA
cdr3_aa: CASGGKDRGPEKLFF
cdr3_nt: TGTGCTAGTGGCGGGAAGGACAGGGGGCCTGAAAAACTGTTTTTT

d_call: NA
j_call: TRBJ1-1
v_call: TRBV7-2
clone_size: many
cdr3_aa: CASSLAITAWMNTEAFF
cdr3_nt: TGTGCCAGCAGCTTAGCGATTACCGCCTGGATGAACACTGAAGCTTTCTTT

d_call: TRBD1
j_call: TRBJ1-2
v_call: TRBV7-9
clone_size: few
cdr3_aa: CASSLIMGPLKTGGVGYTF
cdr3_nt: TGTGCCAGCAGCCTCATTATGGGCCCCCTGAAGACAGGGGGAGTTGGCTACACCTTC

d_call: NA
j_call: TRBJ2-1
v_call: TRBV24-1
clone_size: NA
cdr3_aa: CATSDLRGHEQFF
cdr3_nt: TGTGCCACCAGTGATTTACGGGGCCATGAGCAGTTCTTC

d_call: NA
j_call: TRBJ2-7
v_call: TRBV6-5
clone_size: NA
cdr3_aa: CASSYGRSGYEQYF
cdr3_nt: TGTGCCAGCAGTTACGGCCGTTCAGGTTACGAGCAGTACTTC

d_call: NA
j_call: TRBJ1-2
v_call: TRBV15
clone_size: few
cdr3_aa: CATTGNRQSNYGYTF
cdr3_nt: TGTGCCACCACAGGGAACAGACAATCTAACTATGGCTACACCTTC

d_call: NA
j_call: TRBJ2-1
v_call: TRBV24-1
clone_size: few
cdr3_aa: CATSDPSGEQFF
cdr3_nt: TGTGCCACCAGTGATCCCTCAGGGGAGCAGTTCTTC

d_call: NA
j_call: TRBJ2-1
v_call: TRBV15
clone_size: NA
cdr3_aa: CATSFHRVHEQFF
cdr3_nt: TGTGCCACCAGCTTCCACAGGGTCCATGAGCAGTTCTTC